This TCR beta chain was found in a study of T-cell reconstitution after alpha-beta-depleted transplantation in children. As it was prepared, the TCRbeta library received unique molecular identifiers. Via MiXCR, TCRdb re-called the PCR reads, giving one row per CDR3 protein. This sample has approximately 97,000 distinct CDR3 sequences, with around 7.8% found just once. Study-wide results and limits: A year had passed since transplant, and T-cell counts and diversity by then came mostly from newly produced T cells. Several patients had high TCRbeta diversity at day 60; it came from surviving recipient T cells and thymic progenitors. The origin of alpha-beta T cells about two months after transplant was reportedly several hundred expanded graft clones.

This clonotype has ten or more counts. Its antigen remains unidentified. The V gene lost 1 base and the J gene lost 1 base, with 11 bases spanning the gap. The CDR3 loop spans 15 amino acids. In germline, CDR1 is DFQATT, CDR2 SNEGSKA (reference sequence). The V call is TRBV20-1, the J call TRBJ2-4, with D hard to call. This clonotype was obtained from a boy younger than 10 with acute lymphoblastic leukemia, due to receive a stem cell transplant. The starting material was PBMCs, obtained before TCRalphabeta/CD19-depleted stem cell transplant. CDR3 sequence reads: CSARGAQLAKNIQYF. CDR3 in DNA: TGCAGTGCTAGAGGGGCACAGCTGGCCAAAAACATTCAGTACTTC.